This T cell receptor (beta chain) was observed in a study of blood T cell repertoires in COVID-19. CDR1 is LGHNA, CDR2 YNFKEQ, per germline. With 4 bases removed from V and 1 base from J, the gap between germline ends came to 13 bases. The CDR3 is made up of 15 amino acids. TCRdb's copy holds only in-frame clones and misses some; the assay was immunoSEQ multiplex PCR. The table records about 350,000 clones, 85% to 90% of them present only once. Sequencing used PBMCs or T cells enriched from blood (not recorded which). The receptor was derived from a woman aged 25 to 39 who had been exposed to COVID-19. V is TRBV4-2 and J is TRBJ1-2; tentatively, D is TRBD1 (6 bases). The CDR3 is CASSPSDRFNYGYTF. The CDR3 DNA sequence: TGTGCCAGCAGCCCAAGTGACAGGTTTAACTATGGCTACACCTTC.